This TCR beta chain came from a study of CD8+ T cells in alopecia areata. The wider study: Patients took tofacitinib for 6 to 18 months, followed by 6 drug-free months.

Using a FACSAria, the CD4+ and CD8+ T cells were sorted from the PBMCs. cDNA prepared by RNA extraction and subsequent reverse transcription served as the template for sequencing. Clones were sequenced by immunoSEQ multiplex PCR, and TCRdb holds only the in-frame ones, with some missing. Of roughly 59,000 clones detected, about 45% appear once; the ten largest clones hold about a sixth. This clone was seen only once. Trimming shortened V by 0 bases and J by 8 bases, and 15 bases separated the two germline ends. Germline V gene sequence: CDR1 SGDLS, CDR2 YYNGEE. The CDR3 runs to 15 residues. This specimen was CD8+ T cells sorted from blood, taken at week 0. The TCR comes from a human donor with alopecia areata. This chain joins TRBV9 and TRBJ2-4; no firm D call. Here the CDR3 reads CASSVEGYPWDIQYF. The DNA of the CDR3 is TGTGCCAGCAGCGTAGAAGGCTACCCCTGGGACATTCAGTACTTC.